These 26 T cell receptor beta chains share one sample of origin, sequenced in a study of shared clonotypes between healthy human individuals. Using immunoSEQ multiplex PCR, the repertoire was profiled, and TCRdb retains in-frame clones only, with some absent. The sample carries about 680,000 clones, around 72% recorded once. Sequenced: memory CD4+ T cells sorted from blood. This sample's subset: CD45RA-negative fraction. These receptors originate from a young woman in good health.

CDR3 bases: TGTGCCAGCAGTAGAAGGGGCAACTACGAGCAGTACTTC. Protein sequence: CASSRRGNYEQYF. This chain joins TRBV27 and TRBJ2-5, with TRBD1 as a possible D gene (5 bases). The end of the DNA is better explained by TRBJ2-7, so the J call may be wrong. This CDR3 contains 13 residues. Germline CDR1 is MNHEY and CDR2 is SMNVEV (reference sequence).

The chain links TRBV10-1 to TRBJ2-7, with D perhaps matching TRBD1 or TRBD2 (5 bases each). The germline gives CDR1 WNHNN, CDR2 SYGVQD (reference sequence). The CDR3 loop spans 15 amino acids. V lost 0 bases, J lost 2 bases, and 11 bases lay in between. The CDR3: CASSESGGAPYEQYF. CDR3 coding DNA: TGCGCCAGCAGTGAGTCTGGGGGAGCCCCCTACGAGCAGTACTTC.

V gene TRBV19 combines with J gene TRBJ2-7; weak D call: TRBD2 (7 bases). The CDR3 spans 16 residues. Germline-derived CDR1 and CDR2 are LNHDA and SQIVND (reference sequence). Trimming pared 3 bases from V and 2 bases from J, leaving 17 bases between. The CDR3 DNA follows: TGTGCCAGTAGTATTCGCGGGGGCGGGTACGCCTACGAGCAGTACTTC. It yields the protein CASSIRGGGYAYEQYF.

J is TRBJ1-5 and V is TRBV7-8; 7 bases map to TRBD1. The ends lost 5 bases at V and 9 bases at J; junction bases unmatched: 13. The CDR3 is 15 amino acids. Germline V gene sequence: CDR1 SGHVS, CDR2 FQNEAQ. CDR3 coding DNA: TGTGCCAGCAGCGAAAGGGACAGACTCCACCCGCCCCAGCATTTT. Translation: CASSERDRLHPPQHF.

The CDR3, as DNA: TGCGCCAGCAGCCGAACAGGGGTGGGCACTGAAGCTTTCTTT. Encoded protein: CASSRTGVGTEAFF. The J gene is TRBJ1-1, the V gene TRBV5-1, with 7 bases that match TRBD1. The CDR3 runs to 14 residues. Germline assignment: CDR1 SGHRS and CDR2 YFSETQ. V was pared by 4 bases and J by 4 bases, with 7 bases of the junction left unmatched.

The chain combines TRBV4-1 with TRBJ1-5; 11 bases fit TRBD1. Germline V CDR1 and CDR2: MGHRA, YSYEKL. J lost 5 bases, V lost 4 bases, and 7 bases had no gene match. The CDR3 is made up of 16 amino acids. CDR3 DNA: TGCGCCAGCAGCCGAACACCGGGACAGGGGGATCAGCCCCAGCATTTT. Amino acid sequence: CASSRTPGQGDQPQHF.

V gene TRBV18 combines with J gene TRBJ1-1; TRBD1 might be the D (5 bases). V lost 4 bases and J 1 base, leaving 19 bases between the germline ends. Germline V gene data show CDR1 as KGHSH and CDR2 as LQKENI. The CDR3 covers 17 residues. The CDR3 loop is CASSLYTPGLGNTEAFF. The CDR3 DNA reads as TGTGCCAGCTCACTATATACTCCGGGACTGGGGAACACTGAAGCTTTCTTT.

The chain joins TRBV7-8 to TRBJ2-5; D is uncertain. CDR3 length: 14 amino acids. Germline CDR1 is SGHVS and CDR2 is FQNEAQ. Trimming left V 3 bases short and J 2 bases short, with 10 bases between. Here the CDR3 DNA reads TGTGCCAGCAGCTTTGCCATCAGGCAAGAGACCCAGTACTTC. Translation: CASSFAIRQETQYF.

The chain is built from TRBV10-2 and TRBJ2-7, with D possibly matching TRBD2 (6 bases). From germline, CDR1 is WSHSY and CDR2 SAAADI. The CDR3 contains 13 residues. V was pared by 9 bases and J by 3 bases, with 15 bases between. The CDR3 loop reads CASKAGLNYEQYF. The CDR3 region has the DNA TGCGCCAGTAAAGCGGGTTTGAACTACGAGCAGTACTTC.

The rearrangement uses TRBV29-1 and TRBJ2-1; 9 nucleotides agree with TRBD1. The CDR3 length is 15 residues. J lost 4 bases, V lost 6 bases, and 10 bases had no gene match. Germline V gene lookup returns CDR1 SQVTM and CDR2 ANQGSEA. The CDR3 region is CSVATGTGIYNEQFF. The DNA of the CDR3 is TGCAGCGTCGCGACCGGGACAGGGATATACAATGAGCAGTTCTTC.

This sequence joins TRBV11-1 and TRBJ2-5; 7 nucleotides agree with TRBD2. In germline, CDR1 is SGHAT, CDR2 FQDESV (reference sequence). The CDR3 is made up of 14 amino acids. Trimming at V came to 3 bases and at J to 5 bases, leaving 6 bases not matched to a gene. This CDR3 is CASSLREQWETQYF. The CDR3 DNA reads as TGTGCCAGCAGCTTGCGGGAGCAATGGGAGACCCAGTACTTC.

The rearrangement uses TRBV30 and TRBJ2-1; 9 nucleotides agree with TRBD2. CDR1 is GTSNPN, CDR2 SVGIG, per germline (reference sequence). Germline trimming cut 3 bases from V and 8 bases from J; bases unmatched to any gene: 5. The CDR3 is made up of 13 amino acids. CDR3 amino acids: CAWSPGLAYEQFF. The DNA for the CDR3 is TGTGCCTGGAGCCCGGGACTAGCCTATGAGCAGTTCTTC.

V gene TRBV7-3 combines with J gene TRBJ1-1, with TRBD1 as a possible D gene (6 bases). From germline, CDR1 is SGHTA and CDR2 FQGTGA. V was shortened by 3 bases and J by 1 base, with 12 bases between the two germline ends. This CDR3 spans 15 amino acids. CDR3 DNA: TGTGCCAGCAGCTTTTCCCCCAGGGGGAACACTGAAGCTTTCTTT. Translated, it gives CASSFSPRGNTEAFF.

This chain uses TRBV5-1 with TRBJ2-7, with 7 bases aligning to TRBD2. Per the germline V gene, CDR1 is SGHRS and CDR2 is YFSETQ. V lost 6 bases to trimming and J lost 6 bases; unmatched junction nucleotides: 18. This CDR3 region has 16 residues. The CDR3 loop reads CASTSIGVNTGGEQYF. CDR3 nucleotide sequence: TGCGCCAGCACCTCAATTGGGGTAAATACGGGGGGCGAGCAGTACTTC.

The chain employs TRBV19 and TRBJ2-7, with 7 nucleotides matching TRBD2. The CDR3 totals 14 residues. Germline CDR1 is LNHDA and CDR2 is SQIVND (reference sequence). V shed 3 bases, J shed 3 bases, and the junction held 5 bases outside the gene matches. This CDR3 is CASSIKRGSYEQYF. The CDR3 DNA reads TGTGCCAGTAGTATCAAGCGGGGCAGCTACGAGCAGTACTTC.

The CDR3 DNA reads TGTGCCAGCAGCAGCCGGGACTATCCCTCCTACGAGCAGTACTTC. Protein sequence: CASSSRDYPSYEQYF. V usage is TRBV7-6 and J usage is TRBJ2-7; TRBD2 matches 7 bases. V was pared by 5 bases and J by 0 bases, with 7 bases of the junction left unmatched. CDR1 is SGHVS and CDR2 is FNYEAQ in the germline V gene. The CDR3 runs to 15 residues.

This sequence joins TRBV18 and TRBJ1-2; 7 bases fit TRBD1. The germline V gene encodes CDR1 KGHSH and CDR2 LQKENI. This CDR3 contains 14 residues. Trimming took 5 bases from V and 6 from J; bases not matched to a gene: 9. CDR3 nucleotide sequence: TGTGCCAGCTCAGCCGGGACAGAGAATAATGGCTACACCTTC. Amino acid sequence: CASSAGTENNGYTF.

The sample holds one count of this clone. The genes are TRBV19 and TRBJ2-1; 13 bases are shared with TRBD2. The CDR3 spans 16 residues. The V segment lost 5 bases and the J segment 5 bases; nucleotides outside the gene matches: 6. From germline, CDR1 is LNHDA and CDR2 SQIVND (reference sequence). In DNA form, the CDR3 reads TGTGCCAGTAGTGGACGGACTAGCGGGAGCAACAATGAGCAGTTCTTC. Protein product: CASSGRTSGSNNEQFF.

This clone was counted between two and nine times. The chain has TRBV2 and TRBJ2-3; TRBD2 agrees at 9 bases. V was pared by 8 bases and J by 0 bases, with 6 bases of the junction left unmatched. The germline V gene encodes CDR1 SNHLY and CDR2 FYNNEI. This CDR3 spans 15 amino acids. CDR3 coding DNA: TGTGCCAGCCGAGGAACTAGCGGGAGCACAGATACGCAGTATTTT. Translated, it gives CASRGTSGSTDTQYF.

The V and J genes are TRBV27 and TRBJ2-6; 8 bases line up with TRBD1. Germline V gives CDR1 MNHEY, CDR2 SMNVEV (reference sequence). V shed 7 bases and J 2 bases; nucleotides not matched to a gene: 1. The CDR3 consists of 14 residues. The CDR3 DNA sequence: TGTGCCAGCAAACAGGGGGCTGGGGCCAACGTCCTGACTTTC. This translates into CASKQGAGANVLTF.

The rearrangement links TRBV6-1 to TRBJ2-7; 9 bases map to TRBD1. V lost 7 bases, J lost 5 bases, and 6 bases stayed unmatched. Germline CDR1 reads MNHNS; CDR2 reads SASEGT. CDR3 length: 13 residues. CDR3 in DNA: TGTGCCAGCATCGTGAGACAGGGGGACGAGCAGTACTTC. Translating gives CASIVRQGDEQYF.

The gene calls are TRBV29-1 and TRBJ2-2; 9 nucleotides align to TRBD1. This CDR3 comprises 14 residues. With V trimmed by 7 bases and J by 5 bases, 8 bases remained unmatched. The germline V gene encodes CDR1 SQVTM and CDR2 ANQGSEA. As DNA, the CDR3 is TGCAGCGCAGGACAGGGGACCTGGACCGGGGAGCTGTTTTTT. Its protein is CSAGQGTWTGELFF.

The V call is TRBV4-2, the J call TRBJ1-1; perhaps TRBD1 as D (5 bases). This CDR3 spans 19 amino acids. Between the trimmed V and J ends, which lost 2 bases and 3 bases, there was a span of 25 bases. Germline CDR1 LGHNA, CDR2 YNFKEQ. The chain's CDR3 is CASSQNAPRGSGGDTEAFF. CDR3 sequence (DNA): TGTGCCAGCAGCCAAAACGCACCACGGGGGAGCGGGGGGGACACTGAAGCTTTCTTT.

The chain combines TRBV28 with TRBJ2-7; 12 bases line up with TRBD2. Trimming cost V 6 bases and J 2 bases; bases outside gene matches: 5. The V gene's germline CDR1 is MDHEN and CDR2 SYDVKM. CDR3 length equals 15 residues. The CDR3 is CASSPSGRDTYEQYF. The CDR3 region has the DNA TGTGCCAGCAGCCCTAGCGGGAGGGACACCTACGAGCAGTACTTC. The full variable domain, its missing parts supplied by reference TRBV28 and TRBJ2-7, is DVKVTQSSRYLVKRTGEKVFLECVQDMDHENMFWYRQDPGLGLRLIYFSYDVKMKEKGDIPEGYSVSREKKERFSLILESASTNQTSMYLCASSPSGRDTYEQYFGPGTRLTVT.

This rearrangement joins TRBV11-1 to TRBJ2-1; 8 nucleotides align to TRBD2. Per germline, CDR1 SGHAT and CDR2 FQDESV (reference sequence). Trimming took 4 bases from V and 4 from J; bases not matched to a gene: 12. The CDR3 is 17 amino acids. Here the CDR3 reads CASSSLKAGVYYNEQFF. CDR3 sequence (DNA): TGTGCCAGCAGCTCACTAAAAGCGGGAGTATATTACAATGAGCAGTTCTTC.

CDR3 in amino acids: CASRTSARSLGLDLFF. The DNA for the CDR3 is TGCGCCAGCAGGACTAGCGCTAGATCCTTGGGACTCGATCTGTTCTTC. The chain recombines TRBV5-1 with TRBJ2-1; TRBD2 matches 8 bases. This CDR3 has 16 residues. Germline CDR1 and CDR2: SGHRS and YFSETQ. V was clipped by 5 bases and J by 15 bases; unmatched bases: 22. The variable domain in full, completed from reference TRBV5-1 and TRBJ2-1, reads KAGVTQTPRYLIKTRGQQVTLSCSPISGHRSVSWYQQTPGQGLQFLFEYFSETQRNKGNFPGRFSGRQFSNSRSEMNVSTLELGDSALYLCASRTSARSLGLDLFFGPGTRLTVL.